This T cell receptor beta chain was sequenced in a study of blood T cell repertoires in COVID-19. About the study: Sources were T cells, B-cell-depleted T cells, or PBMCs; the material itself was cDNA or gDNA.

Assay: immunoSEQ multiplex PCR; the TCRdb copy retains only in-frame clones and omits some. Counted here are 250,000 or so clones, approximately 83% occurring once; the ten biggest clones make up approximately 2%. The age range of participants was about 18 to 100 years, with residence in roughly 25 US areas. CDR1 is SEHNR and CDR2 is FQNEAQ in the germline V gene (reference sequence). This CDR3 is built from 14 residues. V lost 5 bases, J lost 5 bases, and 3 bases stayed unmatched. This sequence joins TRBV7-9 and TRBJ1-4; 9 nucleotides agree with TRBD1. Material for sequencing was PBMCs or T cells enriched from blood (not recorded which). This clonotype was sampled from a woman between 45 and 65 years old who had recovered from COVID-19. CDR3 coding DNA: TGTGCCAGCAGCCACGGGACAGGGAATGAAAAACTGTTTTTT. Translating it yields CASSHGTGNEKLFF.